These T cell receptor beta chains were read from a single sample in a study of cytomegalovirus exposure and HLA in healthy donors. Generated by immunoSEQ multiplex PCR, the TCRdb table keeps only in-frame clones and is missing some. The repertoire has around 200,000 clones, roughly 90% of them found once; the top ten carry roughly 0.34%. Sample: PBMCs. All receptors come from a woman aged 25 to 45 in good health and CMV-seronegative. Each CDR3 is given with its conserved first and last residue. Each record gives: clone size, D gene, J gene, V gene, CDR3 DNA, CDR3 protein. The D gene is left open where the match is weak. A clone size is listed for some rows: how often the clone was seen (once, few, many), or a class if it is expanded.

clone_size: .; d_call: TRBD1; j_call: TRBJ1-5; v_call: TRBV15; cdr3_nt: TGTGCCACCAGCAGAGATTATCAGACAGGGTCCCATCAGCCCCAGCATTTT; cdr3_aa: CATSRDYQTGSHQPQHF
clone_size: .; d_call: .; j_call: TRBJ1-2; v_call: TRBV28; cdr3_nt: TGTGCCAGCAGCTTTGACAGACCTAATGGCTACACCTTC; cdr3_aa: CASSFDRPNGYTF
clone_size: .; d_call: TRBD1; j_call: TRBJ2-7; v_call: TRBV19; cdr3_nt: TGTGCCAGTAGTACCCCCTATCCGGGACAGCAGCAGTACTTC; cdr3_aa: CASSTPYPGQQQYF
clone_size: once; d_call: TRBD1; j_call: TRBJ1-1; v_call: TRBV7-2; cdr3_nt: TGTGCCAGCAGCAGGGGGACAGGGGGCCGGACTGAAGCTTTCTTT; cdr3_aa: CASSRGTGGRTEAFF
clone_size: .; d_call: .; j_call: TRBJ1-2; v_call: TRBV28; cdr3_nt: TGTGCCAGCAAGATGGAGGATCGCTATGGCTACACCTTC; cdr3_aa: CASKMEDRYGYTF
clone_size: .; d_call: TRBD1; j_call: TRBJ1-2; v_call: TRBV7-9; cdr3_nt: TGTGCCAGCAGCTTAAGGGGACCGACAGGGTATGGCTACACCTTC; cdr3_aa: CASSLRGPTGYGYTF
clone_size: .; d_call: .; j_call: TRBJ1-6; v_call: TRBV28; cdr3_nt: TGTGCCAGCAGGAAACAGGGATACTATAATTCACCCCTCCACTTT; cdr3_aa: CASRKQGYYNSPLHF
clone_size: .; d_call: TRBD2; j_call: TRBJ2-1; v_call: TRBV29-1; cdr3_nt: TGCAGCGTTGATTCGGGGACGTTCCAACGGGGGGTGGGCCATGAGCAGTTCTTC; cdr3_aa: CSVDSGTFQRGVGHEQFF
clone_size: .; d_call: TRBD1; j_call: TRBJ1-4; v_call: TRBV29-1; cdr3_nt: TGCAGCGTTGAAGATCTGTGGCAGGGGGATGAAAAACTGTTTTTT; cdr3_aa: CSVEDLWQGDEKLFF
clone_size: .; d_call: .; j_call: TRBJ2-5; v_call: TRBV7-8; cdr3_nt: TGTGCCAGCAGCTTCGGGACTCTATATGCGACCCAGTACTTC; cdr3_aa: CASSFGTLYATQYF
clone_size: .; d_call: .; j_call: TRBJ2-7; v_call: TRBV5-4; cdr3_nt: TGTGCCAGCAGCCCTGGTGACAGCTCCTACGAGCAGTACTTC; cdr3_aa: CASSPGDSSYEQYF
clone_size: .; d_call: .; j_call: TRBJ2-2; v_call: TRBV21-1; cdr3_nt: TGTGCCAGTGGCTACACCGGGGAGCTGTTTTTT; cdr3_aa: CASGYTGELFF
clone_size: .; d_call: TRBD1; j_call: TRBJ2-3; v_call: TRBV28; cdr3_nt: TGTGCCAGCAGTTACGGACAGGGAACCACAGATACGCAGTATTTT; cdr3_aa: CASSYGQGTTDTQYF
clone_size: .; d_call: TRBD1; j_call: TRBJ2-7; v_call: TRBV5-1; cdr3_nt: TGCGCCAGCAGCTTGGAGGTGACAGGGGGCGACGAGCAGTACTTC; cdr3_aa: CASSLEVTGGDEQYF
clone_size: .; d_call: .; j_call: TRBJ2-3; v_call: TRBV6-6; cdr3_nt: TGTGCCAGCAGTTACGGGCAAACCTTTAGCACAGATACGCAGTATTTT; cdr3_aa: CASSYGQTFSTDTQYF
clone_size: .; d_call: TRBD1; j_call: TRBJ1-2; v_call: TRBV9; cdr3_nt: TGTGCCAGCAGCGGATACAGGGGCGGCTACACCTTC; cdr3_aa: CASSGYRGGYTF
clone_size: .; d_call: TRBD2; j_call: TRBJ2-1; v_call: TRBV5-1; cdr3_nt: TGCGCCAGCAGCTTGGGGACTAGCGGTGATGAGCAGTTCTTC; cdr3_aa: CASSLGTSGDEQFF
clone_size: .; d_call: TRBD2; j_call: TRBJ2-3; v_call: TRBV9; cdr3_nt: TGTGCCAGCCGACTAGCGGAAGACACAGATACGCAGTATTTT; cdr3_aa: CASRLAEDTDTQYF
clone_size: .; d_call: TRBD1; j_call: TRBJ2-1; v_call: TRBV29-1; cdr3_nt: TGCAGCGCAGACAGGGGAACTGATGAGCAGTTCTTC; cdr3_aa: CSADRGTDEQFF
clone_size: .; d_call: TRBD2; j_call: TRBJ2-5; v_call: TRBV5-1; cdr3_nt: TGCGCCAGCAGCACGGGACTAGCGGGAGAGGAGACCCAGTACTTC; cdr3_aa: CASSTGLAGEETQYF
clone_size: .; d_call: TRBD1; j_call: TRBJ2-7; v_call: TRBV5-6; cdr3_nt: TGTGCCAGCAGCTTGGACAGGGGGTACGAGCAGTACTTC; cdr3_aa: CASSLDRGYEQYF
clone_size: few; d_call: TRBD2; j_call: TRBJ2-3; v_call: TRBV28; cdr3_nt: TGTGCCAGCAGTTTTGGGACTAGCGATATAGGAGATACGCAGTATTTT; cdr3_aa: CASSFGTSDIGDTQYF
clone_size: once; d_call: .; j_call: TRBJ1-2; v_call: TRBV9; cdr3_nt: TGTGCCAGCAGCGTAGGTACAGATGCCAACTATGGCTACACCTTC; cdr3_aa: CASSVGTDANYGYTF
clone_size: .; d_call: TRBD1; j_call: TRBJ1-1; v_call: TRBV19; cdr3_nt: TGTGCCAGCCGGACAGGGATCAACATGAACACTGAAGCTTTCTTT; cdr3_aa: CASRTGINMNTEAFF
clone_size: few; d_call: TRBD2; j_call: TRBJ2-3; v_call: TRBV7-9; cdr3_nt: TGTGCCAGCAGCCCCCTCAGCGGGAGTGGCACAGATACGCAGTATTTT; cdr3_aa: CASSPLSGSGTDTQYF
clone_size: once; d_call: .; j_call: TRBJ2-3; v_call: TRBV28; cdr3_nt: TGTGCCACCAGGACACTCACAGATACGCAGTATTTT; cdr3_aa: CATRTLTDTQYF
clone_size: .; d_call: .; j_call: TRBJ1-1; v_call: TRBV9; cdr3_nt: TGTGCCAGCAGCGTAACAGGGTTGGGGGTGACTGAAGCTTTCTTT; cdr3_aa: CASSVTGLGVTEAFF
clone_size: once; d_call: TRBD2; j_call: TRBJ2-5; v_call: TRBV28; cdr3_nt: TGTGCCAGCAGCCGGGGGGGAGGAAAAGAGACCCAGTACTTC; cdr3_aa: CASSRGGGKETQYF
clone_size: .; d_call: TRBD2; j_call: TRBJ2-1; v_call: TRBV9; cdr3_nt: TGTGCCAGCAGCGTAGGTGGCGGGAGGGGGGCGGACAATGAGCAGTTCTTC; cdr3_aa: CASSVGGGRGADNEQFF
clone_size: .; d_call: .; j_call: TRBJ2-3; v_call: TRBV9; cdr3_nt: TGTGCCAGCAGCGCCCTCTCACAGAGCACAGATACGCAGTATTTT; cdr3_aa: CASSALSQSTDTQYF
clone_size: .; d_call: .; j_call: TRBJ2-5; v_call: TRBV5-1; cdr3_nt: TGCGCCAGCAGCCCCCAGGAGGGTAGGGAGACCCAGTACTTC; cdr3_aa: CASSPQEGRETQYF
clone_size: .; d_call: TRBD2; j_call: TRBJ2-7; v_call: TRBV6-5; cdr3_nt: TGTGCCAGCAGTCGACCGGGACTAGCAACGGACGAGCAGTACTTC; cdr3_aa: CASSRPGLATDEQYF
clone_size: .; d_call: .; j_call: TRBJ1-4; v_call: TRBV7-6; cdr3_nt: TGTGCCAGCAGCTTAGCGGAAGGGGAGGAGGCTAATGAAAAACTGTTTTTT; cdr3_aa: CASSLAEGEEANEKLFF
clone_size: .; d_call: .; j_call: TRBJ2-3; v_call: TRBV19; cdr3_nt: TGTGCCAGTAGAGACAGTACAGATACGCAGTATTTT; cdr3_aa: CASRDSTDTQYF
clone_size: .; d_call: .; j_call: TRBJ2-1; v_call: TRBV18; cdr3_nt: TGTGCCAGCTCACCCCAGGGGTACAATGAGCAGTTCTTC; cdr3_aa: CASSPQGYNEQFF
clone_size: .; d_call: TRBD2; j_call: TRBJ2-7; v_call: TRBV4-1; cdr3_nt: TGCGCCAGCAGCCAAGGACTAGCGGGCACCTACGAGCAGTACTTC; cdr3_aa: CASSQGLAGTYEQYF
clone_size: few; d_call: TRBD1; j_call: TRBJ1-1; v_call: TRBV6-6; cdr3_nt: TGTGCCAGCAGTTACGACAGGGCTACTGAAGCTTTCTTT; cdr3_aa: CASSYDRATEAFF
clone_size: once; d_call: .; j_call: TRBJ2-3; v_call: TRBV11-3; cdr3_nt: TGTGCCAGCAGTTACCAGGGGGGTACGCAGTATTTT; cdr3_aa: CASSYQGGTQYF
clone_size: .; d_call: .; j_call: TRBJ1-6; v_call: TRBV9; cdr3_nt: TGTGCCAGCAGCTCGGGATCTACGGGGTCACCCCTCCACTTT; cdr3_aa: CASSSGSTGSPLHF
clone_size: .; d_call: TRBD1; j_call: TRBJ1-1; v_call: TRBV5-6; cdr3_nt: TGTGCCAGCAGCTTGGCTGGGACAGGGTGGACTGAAGCTTTCTTT; cdr3_aa: CASSLAGTGWTEAFF
clone_size: .; d_call: TRBD2; j_call: TRBJ2-7; v_call: TRBV5-1; cdr3_nt: TGCGCCAGCAGGCGACTAGCGGGGGGGCCTTACGAGCAGTACTTC; cdr3_aa: CASRRLAGGPYEQYF
clone_size: .; d_call: TRBD1; j_call: TRBJ1-6; v_call: TRBV2; cdr3_nt: TGTGCCAGCAGCCGGGACAGCTTAGCTACTAATTCACCCCTCCACTTT; cdr3_aa: CASSRDSLATNSPLHF
clone_size: .; d_call: .; j_call: TRBJ1-2; v_call: TRBV5-4; cdr3_nt: TGTGCCAGCAGCTTGGCCCTAGGGGCGGATGGCTACACCTTC; cdr3_aa: CASSLALGADGYTF
clone_size: .; d_call: .; j_call: TRBJ2-2; v_call: TRBV7-9; cdr3_nt: TGTGCCAGCAGCTTTTCGGACACCGGGGAGCTGTTTTTT; cdr3_aa: CASSFSDTGELFF
clone_size: .; d_call: .; j_call: TRBJ2-1; v_call: TRBV7-8; cdr3_nt: TGTGCCAGCAGCATGGGCGATGAGCAGTTCTTC; cdr3_aa: CASSMGDEQFF
clone_size: .; d_call: .; j_call: TRBJ1-1; v_call: TRBV7-9; cdr3_nt: TGTGCCAGCAGCTTAGATAGGGGGAATCTGGAAACTTTCTTT; cdr3_aa: CASSLDRGNLETFF
clone_size: .; d_call: .; j_call: TRBJ2-2; v_call: TRBV27; cdr3_nt: TGTGCCAGCAGTTTAGCGGCTAACACCGGGGAGCTGTTTTTT; cdr3_aa: CASSLAANTGELFF
clone_size: .; d_call: .; j_call: TRBJ1-2; v_call: TRBV28; cdr3_nt: TGTGCCAGCAGTTATCAGTCGAATCATGGCTACACCTTC; cdr3_aa: CASSYQSNHGYTF
clone_size: once; d_call: .; j_call: TRBJ2-5; v_call: TRBV9; cdr3_nt: TGTGCCAGCAGCGTAGCTGGGACAAAGCAAGAGACCCAGTACTTC; cdr3_aa: CASSVAGTKQETQYF
clone_size: .; d_call: TRBD2; j_call: TRBJ2-1; v_call: TRBV29-1; cdr3_nt: TGCAGCGTTGAAGGGACTAGCGGGAGTTGGGATGAGCAGTTCTTC; cdr3_aa: CSVEGTSGSWDEQFF
clone_size: .; d_call: .; j_call: TRBJ2-7; v_call: TRBV9; cdr3_nt: TGTGCCAGCAGCGATACAGGGTGGAACGGCGAGCAGTACTTC; cdr3_aa: CASSDTGWNGEQYF
clone_size: .; d_call: TRBD2; j_call: TRBJ2-3; v_call: TRBV7-9; cdr3_nt: TGTGCCAGCAGCCCACTCCTAGCGGGGGCTCCAAATACGCAGTATTTT; cdr3_aa: CASSPLLAGAPNTQYF
clone_size: .; d_call: TRBD2; j_call: TRBJ2-1; v_call: TRBV11-3; cdr3_nt: TGTGCCAGCAGCAGCTGGACTAGCGGGGACAATGAGCAGTTCTTC; cdr3_aa: CASSSWTSGDNEQFF
clone_size: .; d_call: .; j_call: TRBJ1-2; v_call: TRBV5-5; cdr3_nt: TGTGCCAGCAGCCTCCGCGGAGAGTTCAGCTACACCTTC; cdr3_aa: CASSLRGEFSYTF